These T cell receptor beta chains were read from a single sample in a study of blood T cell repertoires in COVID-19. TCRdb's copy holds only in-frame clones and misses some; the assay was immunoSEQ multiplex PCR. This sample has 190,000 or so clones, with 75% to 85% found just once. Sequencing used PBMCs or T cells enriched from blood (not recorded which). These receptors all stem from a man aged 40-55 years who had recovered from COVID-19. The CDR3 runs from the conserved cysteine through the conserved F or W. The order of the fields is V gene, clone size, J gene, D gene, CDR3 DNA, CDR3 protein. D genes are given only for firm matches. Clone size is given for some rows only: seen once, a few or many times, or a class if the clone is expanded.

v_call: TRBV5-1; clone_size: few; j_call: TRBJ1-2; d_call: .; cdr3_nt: TGCGCCAGCAGCTTGGTGGAGGGAGGAGGAGGCTACACCTTC; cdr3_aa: CASSLVEGGGGYTF
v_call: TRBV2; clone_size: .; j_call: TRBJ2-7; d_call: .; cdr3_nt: TGTGCCAGCAGTGAAGAGGGACACTTTTTCAACGAGCAGTACTTC; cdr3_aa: CASSEEGHFFNEQYF
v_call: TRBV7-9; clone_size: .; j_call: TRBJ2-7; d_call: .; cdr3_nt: TGTGCCAGCAGCCTCAAGGAGTACGAGCAGTACTTC; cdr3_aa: CASSLKEYEQYF
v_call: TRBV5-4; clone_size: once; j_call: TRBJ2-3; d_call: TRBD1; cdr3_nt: TGTGCCAGCAGTTCTGGACAGGGCATTGGGATAGATACGCAGTATTTT; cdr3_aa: CASSSGQGIGIDTQYF
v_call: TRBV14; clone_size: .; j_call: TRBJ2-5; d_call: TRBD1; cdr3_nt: TGTGCCAGCAGCCAACAGGGGGTCGGGGAGACCCAGTACTTC; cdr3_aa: CASSQQGVGETQYF
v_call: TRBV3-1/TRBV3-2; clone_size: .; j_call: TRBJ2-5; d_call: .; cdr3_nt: TGTGCCAGCAGCCAAACCTGGCAGGGCAACCAAGAGACCCAGTACTTC; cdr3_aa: CASSQTWQGNQETQYF
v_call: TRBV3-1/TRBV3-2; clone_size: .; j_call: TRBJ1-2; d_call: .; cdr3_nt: TGTGCCAGCAGCCAAGATTTTGAGGCCTCCACCTTC; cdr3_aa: CASSQDFEASTF
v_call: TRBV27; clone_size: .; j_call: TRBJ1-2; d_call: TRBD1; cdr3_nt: TGTGCCAGCACAGGGGGCGCCGGCTATGGCTACACCTTC; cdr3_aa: CASTGGAGYGYTF
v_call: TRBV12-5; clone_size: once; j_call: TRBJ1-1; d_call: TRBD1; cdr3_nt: TGTGCTAGTGTCAGCGACAGGGTTCAAGCTTTCTTT; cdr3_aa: CASVSDRVQAFF
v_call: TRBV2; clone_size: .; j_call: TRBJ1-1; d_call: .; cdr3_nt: TGTGCCAGCAGACCCCAGGGGAGGGTGGGTGAAGCTTTCTTT; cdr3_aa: CASRPQGRVGEAFF
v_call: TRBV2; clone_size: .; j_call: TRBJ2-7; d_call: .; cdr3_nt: TGTGCCAGCATGAGGCGATCCTACGAGCAGTACTTC; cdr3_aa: CASMRRSYEQYF
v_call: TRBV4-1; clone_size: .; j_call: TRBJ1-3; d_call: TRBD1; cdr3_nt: TGCGCCAGCACCCCACAGGGGTCTGGAAACACCATATATTTT; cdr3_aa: CASTPQGSGNTIYF
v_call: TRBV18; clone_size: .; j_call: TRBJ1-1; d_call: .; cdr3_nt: TGTGCCAGCTCACCAAATCGTAACACTGAAGCTTTCTTT; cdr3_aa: CASSPNRNTEAFF
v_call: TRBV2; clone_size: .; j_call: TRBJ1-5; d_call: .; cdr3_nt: TGTGCCAGCAGTGAAAATAGTCGCTCTCAGCCCCAGCATTTT; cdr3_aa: CASSENSRSQPQHF
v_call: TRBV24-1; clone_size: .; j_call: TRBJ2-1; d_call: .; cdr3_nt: TGTGCCACCAGTGAACGGAGGGCGGCCTACAATGAGCAGTTCTTC; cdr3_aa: CATSERRAAYNEQFF
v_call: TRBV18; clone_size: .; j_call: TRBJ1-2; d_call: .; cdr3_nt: TGTGCCAGCTCACCATCCGGGGACAAGGGCTACACCTTC; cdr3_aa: CASSPSGDKGYTF
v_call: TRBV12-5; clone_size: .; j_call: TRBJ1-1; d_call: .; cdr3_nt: TGTGCTAGTGGTTGGGGGGGAAACACTGAAGCTTTCTTT; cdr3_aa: CASGWGGNTEAFF
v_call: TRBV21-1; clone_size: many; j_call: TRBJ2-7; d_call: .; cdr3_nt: TGTGCCAGCAGCAAAGAAACAGGGAACCCCTACGAGCAGTACTTC; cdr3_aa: CASSKETGNPYEQYF
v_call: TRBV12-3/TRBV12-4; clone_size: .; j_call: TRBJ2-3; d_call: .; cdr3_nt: TGTGCCAGCAGTTTGTACGGGGATACGCAGTATTTT; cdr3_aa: CASSLYGDTQYF
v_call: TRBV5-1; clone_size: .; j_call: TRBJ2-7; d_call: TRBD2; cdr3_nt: TGCGCCAGCAGCTTGTGGACTAGCACCTACGAGCAGTACTTC; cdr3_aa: CASSLWTSTYEQYF
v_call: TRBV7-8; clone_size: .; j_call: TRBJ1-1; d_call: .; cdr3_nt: TGTGCCAGCAGCTTAAATCCGAGAGCTGAAGCTTTCTTT; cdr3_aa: CASSLNPRAEAFF
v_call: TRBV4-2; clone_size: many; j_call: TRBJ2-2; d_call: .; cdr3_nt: TGTGCCAGCAGCCCAGTGAGGGACACCGGGGAGCTGTTTTTT; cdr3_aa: CASSPVRDTGELFF
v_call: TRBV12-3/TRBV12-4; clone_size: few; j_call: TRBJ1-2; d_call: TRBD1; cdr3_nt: TGTGCCAGCAGGCCCGACAGGGACTATGGCTACACCTTC; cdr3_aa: CASRPDRDYGYTF
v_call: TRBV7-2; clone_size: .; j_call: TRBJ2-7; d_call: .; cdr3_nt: TGTGCCAGCAGCCTCGGTCGGTACAGTGCCTACGAGCAGTACTTC; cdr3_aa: CASSLGRYSAYEQYF
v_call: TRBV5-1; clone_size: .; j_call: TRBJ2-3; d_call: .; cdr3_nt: TGCGCCAGCAGCTTGGCGCTAGCGTCGGATACGCAGTATTTT; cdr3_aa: CASSLALASDTQYF
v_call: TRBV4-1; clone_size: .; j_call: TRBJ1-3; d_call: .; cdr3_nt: TGCGCCAGCAGCCCAAGATGGAGCGGGGGTTCTGGAAACACCATATATTTT; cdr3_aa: CASSPRWSGGSGNTIYF
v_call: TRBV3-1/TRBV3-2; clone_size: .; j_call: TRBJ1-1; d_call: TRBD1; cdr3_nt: TGTGCCAGCAGCCATCGCGACAGGGTCACTGAAGCTTTCTTT; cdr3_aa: CASSHRDRVTEAFF
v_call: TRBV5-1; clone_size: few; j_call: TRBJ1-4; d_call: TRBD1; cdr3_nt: TGCGCCAGCAGCGCTGGGACAGGGGAAGGTGAAAAACTGTTTTTT; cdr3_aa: CASSAGTGEGEKLFF
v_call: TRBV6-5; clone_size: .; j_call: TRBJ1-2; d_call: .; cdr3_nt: TGTGCCAGCAGACATTCAAGGGAGAGCTATGGCTACACCTTC; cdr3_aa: CASRHSRESYGYTF
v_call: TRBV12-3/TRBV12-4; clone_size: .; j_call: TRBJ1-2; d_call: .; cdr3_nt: TGTGCCAGCAGACTCAGGGTGGGCGGCTACACCTTC; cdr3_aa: CASRLRVGGYTF
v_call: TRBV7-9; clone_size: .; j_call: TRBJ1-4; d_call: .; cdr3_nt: TGTGCCAGCAGCGAACGTACCACAGGGCTTGCAACTAATGAAAAACTGTTTTTT; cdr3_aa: CASSERTTGLATNEKLFF
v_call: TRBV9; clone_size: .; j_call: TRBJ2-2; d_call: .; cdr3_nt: TGTGCCAGCAGCATCTCCGGGGGGAACACCGGGGAGCTGTTTTTT; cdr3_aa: CASSISGGNTGELFF
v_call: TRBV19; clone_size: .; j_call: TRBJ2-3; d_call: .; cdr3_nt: TGTGCCAGTAGTATCTTTGACAGGAGCACAGATACGCAGTATTTT; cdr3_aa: CASSIFDRSTDTQYF
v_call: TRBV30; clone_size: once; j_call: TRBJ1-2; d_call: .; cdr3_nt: TGTGCCTGGAGCGGGGGGGAAGGTGGCTACACCTTC; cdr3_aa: CAWSGGEGGYTF
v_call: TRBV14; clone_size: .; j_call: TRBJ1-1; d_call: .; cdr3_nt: TGTGCCAGCAGCCAAGGACTCATCGGTTCCACTGAAGCTTTCTTT; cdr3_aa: CASSQGLIGSTEAFF
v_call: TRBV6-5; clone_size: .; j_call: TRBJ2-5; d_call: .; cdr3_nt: TGTGCCAGCAGTTACGAAATACTAGCCTGGGAGACCCAGTACTTC; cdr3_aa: CASSYEILAWETQYF
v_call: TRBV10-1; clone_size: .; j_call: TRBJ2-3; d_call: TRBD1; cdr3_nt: TGCGCCAGCACCACAGGGGCGGTTGGCACAGATACGCAGTATTTT; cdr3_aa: CASTTGAVGTDTQYF
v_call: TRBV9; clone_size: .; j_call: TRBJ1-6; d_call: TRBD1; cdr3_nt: TGTGCCAGCAGCGTCGGACAGGGCAATTCACCCCTCCACTTT; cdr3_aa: CASSVGQGNSPLHF
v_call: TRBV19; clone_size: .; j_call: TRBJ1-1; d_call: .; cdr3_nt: TGTGCCAGTAAAGGACAGCATATCATGAACACTGAAGCTTTCTTT; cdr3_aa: CASKGQHIMNTEAFF
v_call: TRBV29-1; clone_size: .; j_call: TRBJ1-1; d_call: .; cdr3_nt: TGCAGCGTTAGGGCAGGGGTCGGTGACACTGAAGCTTTCTTT; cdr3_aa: CSVRAGVGDTEAFF
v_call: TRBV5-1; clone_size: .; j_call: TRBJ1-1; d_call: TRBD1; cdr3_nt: TGCGCCAGCGGAGGACAGGGGGCGGAAACTGAAGCTTTCTTT; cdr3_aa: CASGGQGAETEAFF
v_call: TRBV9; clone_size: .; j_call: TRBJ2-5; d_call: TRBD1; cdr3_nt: TGTGCCAGCAGCGCCGGGACAGTCCAAGAGACCCAGTACTTC; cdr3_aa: CASSAGTVQETQYF
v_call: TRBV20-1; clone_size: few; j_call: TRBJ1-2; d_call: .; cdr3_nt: TGCAGTGCCAGTTTAAGCGACTATGGCTACACCTTC; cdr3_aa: CSASLSDYGYTF
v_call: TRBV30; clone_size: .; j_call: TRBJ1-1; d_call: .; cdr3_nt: TGTGCCTGGGCCGAGGTTTTGGGCACTGAAGCTTTCTTT; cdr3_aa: CAWAEVLGTEAFF
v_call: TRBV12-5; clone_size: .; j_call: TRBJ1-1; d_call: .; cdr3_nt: TGTGCTAGTGCAGAACAGGGTTTTACTGAAGCTTTCTTT; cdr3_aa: CASAEQGFTEAFF
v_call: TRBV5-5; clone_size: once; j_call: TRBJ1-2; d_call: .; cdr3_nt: TGTGCCAGCAGCCCGGGTATGGGGGCAGGCTATGGCTACACCTTC; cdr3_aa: CASSPGMGAGYGYTF
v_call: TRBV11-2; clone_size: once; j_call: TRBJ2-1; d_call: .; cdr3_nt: TGTGCCAGCAGCTTAGTTCTGGGCGGGTATGAGCAGTTCTTC; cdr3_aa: CASSLVLGGYEQFF
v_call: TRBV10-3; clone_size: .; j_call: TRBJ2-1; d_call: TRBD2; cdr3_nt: TGTGCCACCAATAGCGGGGACAATGAGCAGTTCTTC; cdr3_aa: CATNSGDNEQFF
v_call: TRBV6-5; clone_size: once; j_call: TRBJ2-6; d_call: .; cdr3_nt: TGTGCCAGTAGCTTCAGGGGTGCTGGGGCCAACGTCCTGACTTTC; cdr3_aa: CASSFRGAGANVLTF
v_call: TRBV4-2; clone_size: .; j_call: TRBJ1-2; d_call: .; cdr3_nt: TGTGCCAGCAGCCAAGAAAGCCCTACAACAGCCGGGGGTGGCTACACCTTC; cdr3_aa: CASSQESPTTAGGGYTF
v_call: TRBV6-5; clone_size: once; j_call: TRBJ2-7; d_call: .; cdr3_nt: TGTGCCAGCAGTTACAGCATGGGCAGGGGCCACGAGCAGTACTTC; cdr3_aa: CASSYSMGRGHEQYF
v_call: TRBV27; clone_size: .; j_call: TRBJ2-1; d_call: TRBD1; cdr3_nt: TGTGCCAGCAGTTTCTCCGGGACAGGGACGAATGAGCAGTTCTTC; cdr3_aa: CASSFSGTGTNEQFF
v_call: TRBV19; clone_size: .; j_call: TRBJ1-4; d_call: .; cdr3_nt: TGTGCCAGTAGTCTGACCGGGACTCGGACTAATGAAAAACTGTTTTTT; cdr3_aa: CASSLTGTRTNEKLFF
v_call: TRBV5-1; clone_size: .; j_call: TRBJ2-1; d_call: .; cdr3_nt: TGCGCCAGCAGCCGGGACAACTCCTACAATGAGCAGTTCTTC; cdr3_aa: CASSRDNSYNEQFF
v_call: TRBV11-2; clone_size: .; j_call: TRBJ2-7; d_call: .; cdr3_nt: TGTGCCAGCAGCTTAGTGGAGAGCTACGAGCAGTACTTC; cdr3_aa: CASSLVESYEQYF